Shown below are 10 T cell receptor beta chains from a single sample sequenced in a study of T-cell reconstitution after alpha-beta-depleted transplantation in children. It was with unique molecular identifiers that the TCRbeta library was prepared. TCRdb reanalysed the PCR reads using MiXCR and keeps one entry per CDR3 protein. The sample shows around 600,000 distinct CDR3 sequences, 16% of them seen only once. The sample consisted of PBMCs from the stem cell graft donor, taken from the stem cell graft. These receptors originate from a human donor who donated a stem cell graft to a child with acute myeloid leukemia.

A remark on this clonotype: This may be a read error, as it is one base from a much larger clone. The chain has TRBV10-3 and TRBJ2-1; no reliable D call. This CDR3 has 14 residues. Germline lookup yields CDR1 ENHRY and CDR2 SYGVKD. V shed 5 bases and J shed 5 bases, with 13 bases lying between them. The CDR3 DNA follows: TGTGCCATCAGTCCGCCCGACACAAACAATGAGCAGTTCTTC. This sequence encodes CAISPPDTNNEQFF.

The rearrangement links TRBV20-1 to TRBJ1-4; 7 bases are a match to TRBD1. The CDR3 loop spans 14 amino acids. Germline CDR1 reads DFQATT; CDR2 reads SNEGSKA (reference sequence). The V segment lost 5 bases and the J segment 8 bases; nucleotides outside the gene matches: 11. Written as DNA, the CDR3 is TGCAGTGCTCCCACAGGGGACTTCGGGGAAAAACTGTTTTTT. Its translation: CSAPTGDFGEKLFF.

Notes on this clonotype: A read error may be the cause here, since a much bigger clone is one base away. The chain couples TRBV20-1 to TRBJ1-4; TRBD1 aligns across 11 bases. The CDR3 runs to 18 residues. CDR1 and CDR2 (germline): DFQATT, SNEGSKA (reference sequence). V was pared by 0 bases and J by 3 bases, with 9 bases of the junction left unmatched. CDR3 sequence (DNA): TGCAGTGCTAGAGATCTTCTGGACAGGGGGCTGGCTAATGAAAAACTGTTTTTT. This sequence encodes CSARDLLDRGLANEKLFF.

Ten or more counts support this clonotype. The rearrangement links TRBV20-1 to TRBJ2-5; 7 positions agree with TRBD2. The V segment lost 7 bases and the J segment 6 bases; nucleotides outside the gene matches: 5. In germline, CDR1 is DFQATT, CDR2 SNEGSKA (reference sequence). The CDR3 is 11 residues long. The CDR3 reads CSGLGGKTQYF. The DNA of the CDR3 is TGCAGTGGATTGGGGGGGAAGACCCAGTACTTC.

There are many counts of this clonotype. The V and J genes are TRBV9 and TRBJ1-5, with D unresolved. This CDR3 spans 11 amino acids. The V end was cut by 1 base, the J end by 8 bases, with 4 bases between. Germline CDR1 SGDLS, CDR2 YYNGEE. The CDR3, as DNA: TGTGCCAGCAGCGTAACGAAGCCCCAGCATTTT. Amino acids: CASSVTKPQHF.

The rearrangement joins TRBV13 to TRBJ1-1; D remains ambiguous. The CDR3 totals 12 residues. Germline-derived CDR1 and CDR2 are PRHDT and FYEKMQ (reference sequence). Trimming removed 4 bases from V and 10 bases from J, with 13 bases in between. CDR3 residues: CASSSDGSAAFF. As DNA, the CDR3 is TGTGCCAGCAGCTCGGACGGTTCCGCAGCTTTCTTT.

Note on this clonotype: A much larger clone lies a single base off, so this may be a read error. The DNA is omitted, as the CDR3 cannot be located on it reliably, and the CDR3 follows TCRdb's listing. V and J are TRBV20-1 and TRBJ2-5; the table names TRBD1, a call not compared with the DNA. Germline lookup yields CDR1 DFQATT and CDR2 SNEGSKA (reference sequence). Both ends counted, the CDR3 spans 15 residues. This CDR3 reads CSARDWAAGAETRYF.

This clonotype showed up just a few times. The chain couples TRBV7-9 to TRBJ2-5; D tentatively reads TRBD1 or TRBD2 (6 bases each). Trimming left V 2 bases short and J 9 bases short, with 16 bases between. This CDR3 region has 14 residues. Germline V CDR1 and CDR2: SEHNR, FQNEAQ (reference sequence). The DNA for the CDR3 is TGTGCCAGCAGCTTAACGGGGGCCTACGGGGCCCAGTACTTC. It codes for CASSLTGAYGAQYF.

The chain links TRBV11-2 to TRBJ1-6; D perhaps matches TRBD1 (5 bases). The CDR3 has 18 residues. Germline CDR1 SGHAT, CDR2 FQNNGV. Trimming removed 5 bases at V and 1 base at J, with 18 bases between. CDR3 DNA: TGTGCCAGCAGCCCACGGGGAGGCAGGGCGTCCTATAATTCACCCCTCCACTTT. This sequence encodes CASSPRGGRASYNSPLHF.

J is TRBJ1-2 and V is TRBV7-2; a weak D match, TRBD1 (5 bases). Trimming stripped 5 bases from V and 2 bases from J, with 18 bases between. Germline CDR1 SGHTA, CDR2 FQGNSA. The CDR3 extends over 16 amino acids. Here the CDR3 DNA reads TGTGCCAGCAGCCAAGGGGCCAGGGAGTCGAACTATGGCTACACCTTC. It codes for CASSQGARESNYGYTF. Full variable domain (outside the CDR3, taken from reference TRBV7-2 and TRBJ1-2): GAGVSQSPSNKVTEKGKDVELRCDPISGHTALYWYRQSLGQGLEFLIYFQGNSAPDKSGLPSDRFSAERTGGSVSTLTIQRTQQEDSAVYLCASSQGARESNYGYTFGSGTRLTVV.